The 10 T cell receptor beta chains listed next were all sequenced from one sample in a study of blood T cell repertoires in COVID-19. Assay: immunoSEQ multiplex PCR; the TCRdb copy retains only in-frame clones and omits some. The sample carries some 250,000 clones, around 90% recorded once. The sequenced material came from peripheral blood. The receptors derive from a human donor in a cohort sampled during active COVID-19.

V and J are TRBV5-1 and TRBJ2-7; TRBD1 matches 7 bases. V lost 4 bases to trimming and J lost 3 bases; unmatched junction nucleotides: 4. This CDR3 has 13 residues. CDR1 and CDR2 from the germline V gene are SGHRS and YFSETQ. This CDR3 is CASSTGQNYEQYF. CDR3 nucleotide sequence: TGCGCCAGCAGCACGGGACAGAACTACGAGCAGTACTTC.

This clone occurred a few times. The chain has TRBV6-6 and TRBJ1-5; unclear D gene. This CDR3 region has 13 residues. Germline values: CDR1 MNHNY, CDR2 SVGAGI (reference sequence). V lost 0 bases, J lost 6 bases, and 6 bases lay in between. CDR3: CASSYSGSQPQHF. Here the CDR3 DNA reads TGTGCCAGCAGTTACTCGGGGAGTCAGCCCCAGCATTTT.

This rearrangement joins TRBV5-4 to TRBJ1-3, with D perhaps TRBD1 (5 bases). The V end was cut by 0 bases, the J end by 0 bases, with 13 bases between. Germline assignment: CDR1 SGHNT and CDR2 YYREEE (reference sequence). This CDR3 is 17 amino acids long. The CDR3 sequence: CASSLEPGFISGNTIYF. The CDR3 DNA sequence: TGTGCCAGCAGCTTGGAGCCAGGGTTCATCTCTGGAAACACCATATATTTT.

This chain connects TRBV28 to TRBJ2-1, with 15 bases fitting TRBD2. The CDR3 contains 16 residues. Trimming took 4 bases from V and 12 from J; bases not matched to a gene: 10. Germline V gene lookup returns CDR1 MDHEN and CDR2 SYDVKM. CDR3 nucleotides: TGTGCCAGCAGTTCCACGGGACTAGCGGGAGGCGAGGGGCAGTTCTTC. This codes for CASSSTGLAGGEGQFF.

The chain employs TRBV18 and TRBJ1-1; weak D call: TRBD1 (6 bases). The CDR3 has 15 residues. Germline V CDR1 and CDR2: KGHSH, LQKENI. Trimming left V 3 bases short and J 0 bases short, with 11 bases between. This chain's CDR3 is CASSPDRTLNTEAFF. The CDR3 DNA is TGTGCCAGCTCACCGGACAGAACCTTGAACACTGAAGCTTTCTTT.

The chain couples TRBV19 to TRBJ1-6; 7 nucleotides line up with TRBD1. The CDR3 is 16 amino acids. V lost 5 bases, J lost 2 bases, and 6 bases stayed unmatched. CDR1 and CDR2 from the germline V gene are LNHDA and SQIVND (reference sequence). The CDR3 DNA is TGTGCCAGTAGTGGGTCAGGGGGGACCTATAATTCACCCCTCCACTTT. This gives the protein CASSGSGGTYNSPLHF.

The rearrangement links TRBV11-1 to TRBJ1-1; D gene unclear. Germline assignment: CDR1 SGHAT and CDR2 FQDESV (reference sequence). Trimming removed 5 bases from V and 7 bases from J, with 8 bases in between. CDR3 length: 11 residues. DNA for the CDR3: TGTGCCAGCAGCGTTCCTAATGAAGCTTTCTTT. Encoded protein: CASSVPNEAFF.

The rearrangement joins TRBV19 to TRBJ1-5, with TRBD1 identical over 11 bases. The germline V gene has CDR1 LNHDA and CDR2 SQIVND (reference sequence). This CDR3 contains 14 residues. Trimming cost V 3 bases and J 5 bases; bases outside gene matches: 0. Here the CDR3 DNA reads TGTGCCAGTAGTATGGGACAGGGGGATCAGCCCCAGCATTTT. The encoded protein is CASSMGQGDQPQHF.

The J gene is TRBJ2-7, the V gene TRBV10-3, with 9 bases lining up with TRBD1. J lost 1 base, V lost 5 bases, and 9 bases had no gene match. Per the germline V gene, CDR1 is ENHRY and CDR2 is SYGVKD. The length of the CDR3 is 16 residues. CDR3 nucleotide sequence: TGTGCCATCAGTCATCCTCCTGGACAGGGGTCCTACGAGCAGTACTTC. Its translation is CAISHPPGQGSYEQYF.

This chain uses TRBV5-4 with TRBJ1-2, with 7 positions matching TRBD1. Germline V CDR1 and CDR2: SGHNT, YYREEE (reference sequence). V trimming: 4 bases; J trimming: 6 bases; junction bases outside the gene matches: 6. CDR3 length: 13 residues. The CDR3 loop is CASSQTGMNGYTF. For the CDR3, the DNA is TGTGCCAGCAGCCAGACAGGGATGAATGGCTACACCTTC.